The subject of this entry is one T cell receptor (beta chain). This clonotype was seen a handful of times. Its antigen is still unknown. No quality values exist for individual bases; no much larger clone is one base distant. The sample's treatment or condition, from its label and the paper: live attenuated yellow fever vaccine strain. At each blood-draw timepoint, two biological replicates of bulk PBMCs were collected. PBMCs were isolated from peripheral blood using a standard Ficoll-Paque protocol. RNA was extracted with TriZol from bulk PBMCs, CD4 and CD8 fractions, and dextramer-positive and dextramer-negative fractions. The sample belongs to a study of T cells after yellow fever vaccination (dated by TCRdb to the late 2010s). The study in broad terms: The SMART-Seq v4 Ultra Low Input RNA kit was used to prepare libraries from fractions with low cell numbers. To follow T-cell clones before and after both primary and booster YFV17D yellow fever vaccination, bulk TCR alpha and beta repertoires underwent longitudinal sequencing. Two healthy male donors, one aged 18 to 30 and one aged 30 to 40 years, made up the cohort. Bulk PBMC replicates and cell subsets were isolated from blood drawn at multiple timepoints before and after both primary and secondary immunization. Overall study results and their limits: A small fraction of clonotypes appeared in both the CD4 and CD8 compartments, likely as a result of convergent recombination. After the booster, most of the clones that had expanded following primary vaccination were detected again (approximately 96% of CD4 and roughly 90% of CD8), which suggests that memory was broadly maintained. The secondary T-cell response was weaker than the primary response but faster, peaking on day 5 instead of day 15. Because only two donors were included in the study, the extent to which the findings can be generalized is limited. Computational filtering was required because FACS-sorted repertoires could contain abundant contaminating clonotypes from the bulk population.

From its cysteine to its phenylalanine, the CDR3 spans 16 amino acids. The DNA shown is the 48-base CDR3, in frame from base 1. Here V drops 1 base and J drops 1 base, and the junction holds 6 bases not matched to any gene. CDR1 and CDR2 are read off the germline V gene (reference sequence) as DFQATT and SNEGSKA. The run used an Illumina NovaSeq 6000. TCR cDNA was made using 5'RACE template switching, a step that added a universal primer site and unique molecular identifiers. cDNA synthesis was primed from both the TCR alpha and TCR beta constant segments. Library amplification involved two PCR steps, and the second step added sample barcodes and sequencing adapters. Libraries were sequenced on Illumina HiSeq 2500 (2x100 bp) or NovaSeq (2x150 bp). On the study's bioinformatics: Demultiplexing of reads and collapsing into UMI consensus sequences were performed with MIGEC, and V(D)J alignment was carried out with MiXCR. Using edgeR on replicate PBMC samples, clonotypes were called vaccine-responding if FDR was below 0.01 and the log2 fold change was above 5 up to day 15. Each bulk clonotype was labeled CD4 or CD8 based on which sequenced repertoire, CD4 or CD8, contained the clonotype at higher abundance. TCRdb passed the public sequencing reads through fastp at Q25 and MiXCR, retaining productive beta sequences. Identical CDR3 protein sequences are pooled into one entry, listed with their most common genes and DNA. The V and J calls follow TCRdb's processing rather than the paper's. The sample includes 250,000 to 400,000 distinct CDR3 sequences, with about 4% observed a single time. The top ten clones comprise roughly 25% of the sample.

The sequences come from PBMCs, collected 5 days after the yellow fever booster vaccination. This TCR was sampled from a man aged 18-30 years who received the YFV17D yellow fever vaccine. Recombination joined TRBV20-1 with TRBJ2-1, with 8 junctional bases fitting TRBD1. The DNA sequence follows: TGCAGTGCTAGAGTACCAGGGGGCTCGTCCTACAATGAGCAGTTCTTC. It is translated as CSARVPGGSSYNEQFF.